This T cell receptor beta chain appears in the sequencing data of a study of cytomegalovirus exposure and HLA in healthy donors. Study summary: Genotyping showed roughly 83% of 398 donors falling in the Caucasian-associated ancestry cluster. Notes on the study in general: A later analysis showed HLA-associated TCR beta chains outstripping equally common others in clonal expansion. For most TCR sequences rarity was the rule, although some public TCRs occurred in many donors.

A note on this clone: The antigen is unknown.

Donors consisted of healthy bone marrow donors. From germline, CDR1 is SGHRS and CDR2 YFSETQ. This CDR3 region has 15 residues. The trim removed 3 bases at V and 2 bases at J, leaving 6 bases unmatched. Primers included in the PCR were 60 Vbeta and 13 Jbeta primers. Clones were read by immunoSEQ multiplex PCR, and TCRdb kept only the in-frame ones, dropping some. This table has roughly 200,000 clones, 76% appearing once. Sequenced: PBMCs. V is TRBV5-1 and J is TRBJ2-7, with 9 positions matching TRBD1. This sequence originates from a man aged 18 to 29 in good health and CMV-seronegative. Here the CDR3 reads CASSSGTGYPYEQYF. CDR3 nucleotides: TGCGCCAGCAGCTCCGGGACAGGGTACCCCTACGAGCAGTACTTC.